The clone carrying this T cell receptor (beta chain) was counted ten times or more. Antigen unknown. The data stem from a study of T cells after yellow fever vaccination. Whole-study results and caveats: The appearance of a small share of clonotypes in both CD4 and CD8 compartments was observed. Booster sampling recovered most clones from primary vaccination (approximately 97% CD4, approximately 90% CD8).

MiXCR, applied by TCRdb to the 5' RACE reads, yields one record per CDR3 protein. The sample has some 300,000 distinct CDR3 sequences, about 3.5% seen once. This sequence was found in a man aged 18 to 29 who received the YFV17D yellow fever vaccine. Material: PBMCs, obtained on the day of the yellow fever booster vaccination.

The CDR3 sequence: CASSQGRWAAKNTGELFF. CDR3 nucleotides: TGCGCCAGCAGCCAAGGTCGTTGGGCAGCGAAGAACACCGGGGAGCTGTTTTTT. The gene calls are TRBV4-1 and TRBJ2-2; D gene uncertain. The CDR3 sequence is 18 residues long. Germline lookup yields CDR1 MGHRA and CDR2 YSYEKL. The V end lost 1 base, the J end lost 1 base, and 16 bases lay between the germline ends.